This T cell receptor beta chain comes out of a study of patients and donors after allogeneic stem cell transplantation. The CDR3 extends over 16 amino acids. Germline loops: CDR1 SEHNR, CDR2 FQNEAQ (reference sequence). V was trimmed by 2 bases and J by 0 bases, leaving 14 bases between them. TCRdb reprocessed the RT-PCR reads with MiXCR, giving one entry per CDR3 protein. The table lists roughly 880,000 distinct CDR3 sequences, 18% of them singletons. The receptor's source is a human donor who was either an allogeneic HSCT recipient or a stem cell or donor lymphocyte infusion donor (not recorded which). It is not recorded whose cells these are; they may come from a transplant donor. The sequencing input was blood, either unsorted or a sorted T cell fraction (not recorded which). The rearrangement links TRBV7-9 to TRBJ2-7; D is undetermined. CDR3 residues: CASSLFPLGISYEQYF. The CDR3 coding sequence is TGTGCCAGCAGCTTATTCCCGCTTGGCATCTCCTACGAGCAGTACTTC.